This is a list of T cell receptor beta chains from one sample in a study of blood T cell repertoires in COVID-19. Data came from immunoSEQ multiplex PCR; TCRdb stores just in-frame clones and leaves some out. The repertoire has 150,000 to 200,000 clones, around nine tenths of them found once; the top ten carry about 4.2%. The sample consisted of peripheral blood. The receptors originated from a human donor in a cohort sampled during active COVID-19. Each CDR3 is given with its conserved first and last residue. Fields, in order: clone size, V gene, D gene, J gene, CDR3 protein, CDR3 DNA. The D gene is left open where the match is weak. Only part of the rows carry a size: once, few, many, or a class if the clone is expanded.

NA	TRBV30	NA	TRBJ2-3	CAWKAEAGRSDTQYF	TGTGCCTGGAAGGCGGAGGCAGGGAGGTCGGATACGCAGTATTTT
NA	TRBV2	TRBD1	TRBJ1-1	CASRPRGLTEAFF	TGTGCCAGCAGGCCTAGGGGGCTTACTGAAGCTTTCTTT
NA	TRBV5-1	TRBD1	TRBJ1-5	CASSWGPTGNGQPQHF	TGCGCCAGCAGCTGGGGCCCGACAGGGAATGGACAGCCCCAGCATTTT
NA	TRBV7-2	TRBD1	TRBJ2-5	CASSLQGARETQYF	TGTGCCAGCAGCTTACAGGGGGCGCGGGAGACCCAGTACTTC
NA	TRBV18	NA	TRBJ2-7	CASSPPMRAAYEQYF	TGTGCCAGCTCACCACCGATGCGGGCCGCCTACGAGCAGTACTTC
NA	TRBV5-1	NA	TRBJ1-4	CASSLSGVTNEKLFF	TGCGCCAGCAGCTTGTCAGGGGTAACTAATGAAAAACTGTTTTTT
NA	TRBV27	TRBD1	TRBJ2-7	CASSLRLTGGEQYF	TGTGCCAGCAGTCTCAGATTAACAGGGGGCGAGCAGTACTTC
NA	TRBV28	TRBD2	TRBJ2-1	CASSLAGLAGDEQFF	TGTGCCAGCAGTTTAGCCGGACTAGCGGGAGATGAGCAGTTCTTC
once	TRBV7-9	TRBD2	TRBJ2-5	CASSLGPAGLQETQYF	TGTGCCAGCAGCTTAGGGCCAGCGGGGCTTCAAGAGACCCAGTACTTC
NA	TRBV12-5	TRBD2	TRBJ2-7	CASGLGGGGRPNF	TGTGCTAGTGGTTTGGGCGGGGGGGGCCGCCCGAACTTC
NA	TRBV14	TRBD1	TRBJ1-1	CASSINQGATEAFF	TGTGCCAGCAGCATCAACCAGGGGGCAACTGAAGCTTTCTTT
few	TRBV11-2	NA	TRBJ1-2	CASSLVFNRQGSRGYTF	TGTGCCAGCAGCTTAGTCTTTAATCGGCAGGGCTCTCGAGGCTACACCTTC
NA	TRBV5-1	TRBD1	TRBJ2-7	CASSLASTGTYEQYF	TGCGCCAGCAGCTTGGCCTCGACAGGGACCTACGAGCAGTACTTC
NA	TRBV10-2	NA	TRBJ2-7	CASSERPQGNEQYF	TGCGCCAGCAGTGAGCGACCACAGGGAAACGAGCAGTACTTC
NA	TRBV27	TRBD1	TRBJ1-4	CASGQGAHEKLFF	TGTGCCAGCGGACAGGGGGCGCATGAAAAACTGTTTTTT
NA	TRBV10-2	NA	TRBJ2-5	CASSEFAPEGGLLYQETQYF	TGCGCCAGCAGTGAGTTCGCCCCGGAGGGCGGGTTATTGTACCAAGAGACCCAGTACTTC
NA	TRBV28	NA	TRBJ2-5	CASSLPGSAETQYF	TGTGCCAGCAGTTTACCGGGATCCGCGGAGACCCAGTACTTC
once	TRBV27	TRBD1	TRBJ1-1	CASRIPGQKTEAFF	TGTGCCAGCAGGATCCCGGGACAGAAGACTGAAGCTTTCTTT